The present T cell receptor beta chain was sequenced within a study of human T cells and chemical hapten exposure (dated by TCRdb to the early 2020s). For the wider study: For sensitization, 2% DPC in acetone was applied to a roughly 2 cm by roughly 2 cm area of upper inner arm skin. The study tracked peripheral blood TCR repertoire changes in vivo during primary and secondary sensitization to the hapten diphenylcyclopropenone (DPC) in alopecia patients. Alopecia areata with under or over 50% scalp involvement, alopecia totalis and alopecia universalis were represented in the patient cohort, which was mostly female. Patch testing on the upper back used Finn chambers containing 0.01% DPC, with scoring done after 6 days according to International Contact Dermatitis Research Group standards. Throughout the study period of roughly 24 weeks, patients also received therapeutic DPC doses to the scalp every week. Blood was sampled from patients pre-sensitization (week 0) and at 2, 6 and about 24 weeks after DPC sensitization. Twenty-nine alopecia patients gave blood for TCR sequencing at one to four time points (pre-sensitization, 2, 6 and 24 weeks). The libraries were sequenced as a pool, and the TCR yield per sample differed mostly because of small variations in library volumes within the pool.

This clonotype appeared a few times. No antigen is known for it. No quality values exist for individual bases; no much larger clone is one base distant. Summary of the overall study and its limitations: Because all patients had alopecia, a presumed autoimmune disease, the immune response of the patients might differ from that of healthy individuals. A positive correlation was found between the number of PT1 expanded TCRs and patch test score, with significance reached at thresholds 8, 16 and 32 but not 4. No change with DPC sensitization was found in the number of TCRs above 1 in 1000 frequency, and no evidence of global repertoire structure alterations was found. After repeated subsampling, changes were observed in the strength of the expansion versus patch-test correlation and in the threshold at which the correlation became significant. Significantly more large CDR3 similarity clusters were formed by expanded TCRs than by pre-sensitization or healthy control sets, consistent with antigen-driven responses.

Per the germline V gene, SQVTM is the CDR1 and ANQGSEA is the CDR2. Trimming takes 4 bases from V and 0 bases from J, and the germline ends sit 5 bases apart. The CDR3 measures 12 amino acids from cysteine to phenylalanine. Only the CDR3 portion is preserved as DNA: 36 bases, with reading frame beginning at the first base. To prepare the library, RACE was applied. The run used a NextSeq 500. Library preparation attached unique molecular identifiers to individual cDNA molecules for quantitative, reproducible TCR counting. Each blood RNA sample was used to sequence both TCR alpha and TCR beta chains. Under the source paper's analysis protocol: The median number of TCRs per sample was roughly 98,000, ranging from roughly 23,224 to 690,600. The Decombinator software suite was used to annotate V, J and CDR3 in the TCR reads. Every sample was subsampled to the same number of TCRs (28,000) for the PS versus PT1 abundance plots. TCRs were defined as expanded if absent before sensitization and observed at least eight times at the 2-week time point. TCRdb ran its own pipeline on the public reads, namely fastp trimming at Q25 and MiXCR clone calling, and kept in-frame beta chains. When rows share a CDR3 protein, they turn into one entry using the most common DNA and genes. The V and J calls and clone size are TCRdb's, not the authors'. The sample includes 80,000 to 100,000 distinct CDR3 sequences, with under 14% observed a single time. Around 3.8% of the sample goes to the ten largest clones.

This specimen's time point label, per the study, means: patch test 3, about 24 weeks after DPC sensitization. The intended sense of this specimen's treatment or condition label: therapeutic diphenylcyclopropenone sensitization with weekly scalp DPC. Blood at each patch-test visit was drawn before the patch test was applied. Patients were eligible if aged 18 to 70, diagnosed with alopecia and judged suitable for DPC therapy, and pregnant patients were excluded. Total RNA was extracted from unfractionated whole blood that had been collected in Tempus Blood RNA tubes. The starting material was whole blood, obtained in connection with sensitization to the hapten diphenylcyclopropenone (DPC). The V and J genes are TRBV29-1 and TRBJ2-3, with the D gene not confidently named. This sequence originates from a woman in her forties or fifties with alopecia areata. Some clones in this sample may be carry-over from other donors' samples. The bases are TGCAGCGTTGCTACTAGCACAGATACGCAGTATTTT. It translates to CSVATSTDTQYF.